This T cell receptor (beta chain) emerged from a study of T cell responses to AZD1222 COVID-19 vaccine. This CDR3 spans 16 amino acids. The germline CDR1 and CDR2 sequences are MNHEY and SMNVEV (reference sequence). J lost 2 bases, V lost 5 bases, and 4 bases had no gene match. Findings of the study overall: Only a handful of AZD1222 recipients were seropositive at baseline.

Remarks on this clone: As yet, its antigen is unknown.

Method: immunoSEQ multiplex PCR; TCRdb's copy keeps in-frame clones and lacks some. This table holds fewer than 75,000 clones, over 80% found once. Sequencing was performed on peripheral blood, taken 28 days after the second dose of the MenACWY control vaccine. This chain connects TRBV27 to TRBJ2-1; 12 nucleotides align to TRBD1. This clonotype originated in an adult who received the MenACWY meningococcal vaccine as a control. CDR3 in DNA: TGTGCCAGCAGTCGCGGGACAGGGGGCGCCTACAATGAGCAGTTCTTC. Residues: CASSRGTGGAYNEQFF.